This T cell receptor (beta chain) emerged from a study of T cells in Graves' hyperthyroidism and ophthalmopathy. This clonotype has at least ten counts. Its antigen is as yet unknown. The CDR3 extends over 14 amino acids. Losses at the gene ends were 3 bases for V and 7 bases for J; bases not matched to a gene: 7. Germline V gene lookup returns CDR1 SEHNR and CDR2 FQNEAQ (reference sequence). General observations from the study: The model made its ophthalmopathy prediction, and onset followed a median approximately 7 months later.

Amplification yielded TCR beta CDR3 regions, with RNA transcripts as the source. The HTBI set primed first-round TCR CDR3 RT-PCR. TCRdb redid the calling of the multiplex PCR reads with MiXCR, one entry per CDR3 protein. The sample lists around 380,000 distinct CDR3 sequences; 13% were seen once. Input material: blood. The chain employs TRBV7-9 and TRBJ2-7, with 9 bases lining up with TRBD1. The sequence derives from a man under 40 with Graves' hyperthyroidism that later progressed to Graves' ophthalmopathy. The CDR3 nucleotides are TGTGCCAGCAGCTTGGGACAGGGTAGTCAAGAGCAGTACTTC. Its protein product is CASSLGQGSQEQYF.